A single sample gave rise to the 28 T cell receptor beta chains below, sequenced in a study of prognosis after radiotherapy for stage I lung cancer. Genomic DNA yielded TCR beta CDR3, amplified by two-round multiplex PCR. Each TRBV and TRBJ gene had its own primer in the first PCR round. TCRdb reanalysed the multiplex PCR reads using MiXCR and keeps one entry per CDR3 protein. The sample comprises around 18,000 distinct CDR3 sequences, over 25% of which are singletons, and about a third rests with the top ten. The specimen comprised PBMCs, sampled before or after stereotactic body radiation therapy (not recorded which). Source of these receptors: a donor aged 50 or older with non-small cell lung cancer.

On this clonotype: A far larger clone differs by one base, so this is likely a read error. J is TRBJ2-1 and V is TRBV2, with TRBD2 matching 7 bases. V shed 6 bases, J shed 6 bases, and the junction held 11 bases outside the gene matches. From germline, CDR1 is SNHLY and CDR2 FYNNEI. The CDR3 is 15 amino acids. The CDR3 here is CASSPRGLSVNEQFF. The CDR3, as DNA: TGTGCCAGCAGCCCAAGGGGACTATCGGTCAATGAGCAGTTCTTC.

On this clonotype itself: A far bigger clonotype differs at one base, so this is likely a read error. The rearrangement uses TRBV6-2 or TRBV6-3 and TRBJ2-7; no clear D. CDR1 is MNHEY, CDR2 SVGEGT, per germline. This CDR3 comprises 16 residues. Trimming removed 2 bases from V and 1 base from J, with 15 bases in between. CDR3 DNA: TGTGCCAGCAGTTACGCGCCGGCACAGCGATCCTACGAGCAGTACTTC. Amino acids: CASSYAPAQRSYEQYF.

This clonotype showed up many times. The CDR3 nucleotides are TGCAGTGCTAGAGCCGACAGGGGATTTGATCAGCCCCAGCATTTT. Translating it yields CSARADRGFDQPQHF. The chain recombines TRBV20-1 with TRBJ1-5, with TRBD1 matching over 8 bases. Looked up from germline, CDR1 is DFQATT and CDR2 is SNEGSKA (reference sequence). J gave up 5 bases and V 1 base, and 7 bases lay outside the gene matches. The CDR3 is made up of 15 amino acids.

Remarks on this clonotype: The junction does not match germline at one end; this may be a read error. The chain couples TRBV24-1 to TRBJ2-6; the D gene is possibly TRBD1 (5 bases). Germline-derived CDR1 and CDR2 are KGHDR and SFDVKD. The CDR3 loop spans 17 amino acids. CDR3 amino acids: CATSPTVSPSGANFLTF. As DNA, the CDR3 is TGTGCCACCAGTCCGACAGTGTCCCCCTCTGGGGCCAACTTCCTGACTTTC.

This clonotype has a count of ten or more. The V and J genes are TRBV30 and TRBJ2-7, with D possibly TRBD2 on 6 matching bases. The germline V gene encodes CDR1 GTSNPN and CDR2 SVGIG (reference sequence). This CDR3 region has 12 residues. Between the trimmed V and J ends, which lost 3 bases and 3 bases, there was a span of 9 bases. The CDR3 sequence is CAWSRLGYEQYF. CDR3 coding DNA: TGTGCCTGGAGCCGACTAGGCTACGAGCAGTACTTC.

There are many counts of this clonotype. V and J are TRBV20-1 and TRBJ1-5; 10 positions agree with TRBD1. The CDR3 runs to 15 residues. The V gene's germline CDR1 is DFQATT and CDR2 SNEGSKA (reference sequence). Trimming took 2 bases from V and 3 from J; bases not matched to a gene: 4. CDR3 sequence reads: CSARSGQGNNQPQHF. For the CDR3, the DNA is TGCAGTGCTAGATCGGGACAGGGGAACAATCAGCCCCAGCATTTT.

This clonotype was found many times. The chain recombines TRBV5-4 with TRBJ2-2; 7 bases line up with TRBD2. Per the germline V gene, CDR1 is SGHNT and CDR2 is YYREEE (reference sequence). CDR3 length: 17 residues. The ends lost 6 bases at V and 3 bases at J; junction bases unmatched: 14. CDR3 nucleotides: TGTGCCAGCACCAGGGAGCTACGGGCGGGAGACACCGGGGAGCTGTTTTTT. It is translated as CASTRELRAGDTGELFF. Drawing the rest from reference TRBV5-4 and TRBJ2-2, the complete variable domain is ETGVTQSPTHLIKTRGQQVTLRCSSQSGHNTVSWYQQALGQGPQFIFQYYREEENGRGNFPPRFSGLQFPNYSSELNVNALELDDSALYLCASTRELRAGDTGELFFGEGSRLTVL.

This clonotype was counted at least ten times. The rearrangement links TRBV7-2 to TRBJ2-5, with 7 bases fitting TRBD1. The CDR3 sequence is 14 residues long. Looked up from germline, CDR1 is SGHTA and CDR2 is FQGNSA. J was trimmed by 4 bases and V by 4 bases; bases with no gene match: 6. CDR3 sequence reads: CASSSRQGRETQYF. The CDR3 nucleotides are TGTGCCAGCAGCTCCCGACAGGGTCGAGAGACCCAGTACTTC.

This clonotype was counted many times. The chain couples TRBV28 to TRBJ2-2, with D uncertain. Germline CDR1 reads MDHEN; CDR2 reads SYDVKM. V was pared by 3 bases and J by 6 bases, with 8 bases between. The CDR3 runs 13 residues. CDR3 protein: CASSLVGPGELFF. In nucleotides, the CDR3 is TGTGCCAGCAGTTTGGTGGGTCCCGGGGAGCTGTTTTTT.

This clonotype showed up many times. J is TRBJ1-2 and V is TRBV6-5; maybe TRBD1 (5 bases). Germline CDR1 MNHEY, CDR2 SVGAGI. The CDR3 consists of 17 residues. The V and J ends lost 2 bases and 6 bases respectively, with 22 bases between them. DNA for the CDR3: TGTGCCAGCAGTTACCCGGGGAGCTGGGGGTCTTTTGATGGCTACACCTTC. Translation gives CASSYPGSWGSFDGYTF.

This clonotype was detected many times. For the CDR3, the DNA is TGTGCCACCAGTGATGGTGGGGGCCAGCCCCAGCATTTT. Translation gives CATSDGGGQPQHF. The chain carries TRBV24-1 and TRBJ1-5; D perhaps matches TRBD1 (6 bases). Trimming pared 3 bases from V and 7 bases from J, leaving 9 bases between. Germline CDR1 is KGHDR and CDR2 is SFDVKD. The CDR3 spans 13 residues.

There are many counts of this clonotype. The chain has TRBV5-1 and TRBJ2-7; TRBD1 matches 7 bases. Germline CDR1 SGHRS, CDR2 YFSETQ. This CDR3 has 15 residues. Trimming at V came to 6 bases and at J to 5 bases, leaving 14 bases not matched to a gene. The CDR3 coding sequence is TGCGCCAGCAAGGGGGTGAGAGGGGGCATGAACGAGCAGTACTTC. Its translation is CASKGVRGGMNEQYF.

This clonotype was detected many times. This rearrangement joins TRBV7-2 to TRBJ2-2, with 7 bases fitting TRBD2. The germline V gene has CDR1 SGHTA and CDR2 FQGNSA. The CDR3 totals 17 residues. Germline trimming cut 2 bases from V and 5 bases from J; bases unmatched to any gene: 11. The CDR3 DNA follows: TGTGCCAGCAGCTTACGGGCGTTTAGGGGAGGGACCGGGGAGCTGTTTTTT. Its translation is CASSLRAFRGGTGELFF.

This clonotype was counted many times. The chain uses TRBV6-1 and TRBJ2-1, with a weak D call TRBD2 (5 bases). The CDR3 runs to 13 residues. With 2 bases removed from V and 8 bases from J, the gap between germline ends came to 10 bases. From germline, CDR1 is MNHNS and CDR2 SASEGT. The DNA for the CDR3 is TGTGCCAGCAGTGAACGGGCGGGTGATGAGCAGTTCTTC. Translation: CASSERAGDEQFF.

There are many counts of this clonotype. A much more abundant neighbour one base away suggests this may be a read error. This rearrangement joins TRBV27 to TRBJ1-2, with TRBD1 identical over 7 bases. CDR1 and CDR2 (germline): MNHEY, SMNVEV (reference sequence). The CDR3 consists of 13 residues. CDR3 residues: CARSLVGGAGYTF. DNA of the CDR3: TGTGCCCGCAGTTTAGTAGGGGGCGCAGGCTACACCTTC.

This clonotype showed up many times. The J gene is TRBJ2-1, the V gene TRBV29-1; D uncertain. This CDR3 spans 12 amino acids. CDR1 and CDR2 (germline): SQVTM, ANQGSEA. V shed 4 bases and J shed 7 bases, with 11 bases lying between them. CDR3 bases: TGCAGCGTTGCCCTTAGTGTAAATGAGCAGTTCTTC. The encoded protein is CSVALSVNEQFF.

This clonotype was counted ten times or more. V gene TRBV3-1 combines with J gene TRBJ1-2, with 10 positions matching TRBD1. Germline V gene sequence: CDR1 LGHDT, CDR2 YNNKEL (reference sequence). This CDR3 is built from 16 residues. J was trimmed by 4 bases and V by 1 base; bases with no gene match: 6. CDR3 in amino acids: CASSQGQGAGGYGYTF. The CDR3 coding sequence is TGTGCCAGCAGCCAAGGACAGGGGGCCGGGGGCTATGGCTACACCTTC. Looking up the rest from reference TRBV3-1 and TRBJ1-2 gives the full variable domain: DTAVSQTPKYLVTQMGNDKSIKCEQNLGHDTMYWYKQDSKKFLKIMFSYNNKELIINETVPNRFSPKSPDKAHLNLHINSLELGDSAVYFCASSQGQGAGGYGYTFGSGTRLTVV.

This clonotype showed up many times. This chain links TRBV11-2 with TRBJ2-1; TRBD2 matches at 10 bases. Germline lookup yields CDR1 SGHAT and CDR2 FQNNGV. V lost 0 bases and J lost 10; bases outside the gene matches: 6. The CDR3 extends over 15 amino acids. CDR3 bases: TGTGCCAGCAGCTTAGAATTAGCGGGAGGACCCGAGCAGTTCTTC. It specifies CASSLELAGGPEQFF.

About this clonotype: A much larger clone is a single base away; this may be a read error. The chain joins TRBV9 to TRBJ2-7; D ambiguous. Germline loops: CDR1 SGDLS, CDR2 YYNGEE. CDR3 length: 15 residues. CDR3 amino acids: CVSSPPGLKSYEQYF. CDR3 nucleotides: TGTGTCAGCTCACCACCGGGTCTAAAATCCTACGAGCAGTACTTC.

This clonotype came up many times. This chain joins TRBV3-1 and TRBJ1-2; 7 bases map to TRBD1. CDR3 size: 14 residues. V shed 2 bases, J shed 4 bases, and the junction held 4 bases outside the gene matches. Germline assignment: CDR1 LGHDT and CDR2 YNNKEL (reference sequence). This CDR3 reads CASSQRTGSYGYTF. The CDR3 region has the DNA TGTGCCAGCAGCCAAAGGACAGGTTCCTATGGCTACACCTTC.

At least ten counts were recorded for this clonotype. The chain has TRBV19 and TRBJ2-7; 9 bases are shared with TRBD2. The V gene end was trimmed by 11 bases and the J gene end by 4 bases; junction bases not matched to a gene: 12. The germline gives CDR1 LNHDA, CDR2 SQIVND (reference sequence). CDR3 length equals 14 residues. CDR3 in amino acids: CARPRREGSYEQYF. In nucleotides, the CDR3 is TGTGCCCGCCCACGGCGGGAGGGCAGTTACGAGCAGTACTTC.

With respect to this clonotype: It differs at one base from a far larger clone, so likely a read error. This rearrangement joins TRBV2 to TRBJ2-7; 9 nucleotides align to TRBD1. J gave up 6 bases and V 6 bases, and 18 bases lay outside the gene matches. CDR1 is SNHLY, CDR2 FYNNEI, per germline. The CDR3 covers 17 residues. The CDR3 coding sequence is TGTGCCAGCAGCAACCAGGCGGGGACAGGGCCGGGTCGCGAGCAGTACTTC. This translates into CASSNQAGTGPGREQYF.

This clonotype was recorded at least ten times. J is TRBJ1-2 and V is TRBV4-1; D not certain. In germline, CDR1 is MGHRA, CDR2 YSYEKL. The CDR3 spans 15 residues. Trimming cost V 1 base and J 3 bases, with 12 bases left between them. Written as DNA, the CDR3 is TGCGCCAGCAGCCAAGGTTACGAGGGCGACTATGGCTACACCTTC. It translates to CASSQGYEGDYGYTF.

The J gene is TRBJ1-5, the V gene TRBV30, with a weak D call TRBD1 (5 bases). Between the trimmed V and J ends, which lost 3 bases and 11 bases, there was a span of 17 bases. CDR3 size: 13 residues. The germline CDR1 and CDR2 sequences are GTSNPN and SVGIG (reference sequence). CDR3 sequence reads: CAWSGGGQETQHF. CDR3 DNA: TGTGCCTGGAGCGGGGGAGGGCAAGAGACCCAGCATTTT.

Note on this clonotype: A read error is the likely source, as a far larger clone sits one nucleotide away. The DNA of the CDR3 is TGTGCCAGCACCACCATGGCAGGGCCGAATACGCAGTATTTT. Translated, it gives CASTTMAGPNTQYF. V usage is TRBV6-8 and J usage is TRBJ2-3; maybe TRBD1 (5 bases). CDR3 size: 14 residues. Germline CDR1 is MNHGY and CDR2 is SAAAGT. V was pared by 7 bases and J by 7 bases, with 18 bases between.

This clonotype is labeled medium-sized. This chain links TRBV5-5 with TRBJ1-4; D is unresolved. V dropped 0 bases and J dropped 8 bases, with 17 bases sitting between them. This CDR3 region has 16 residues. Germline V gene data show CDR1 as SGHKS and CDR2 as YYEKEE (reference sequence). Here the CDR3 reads CASSLGYSPKGEKLFF. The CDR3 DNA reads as TGTGCCAGCAGCTTGGGATACAGTCCTAAGGGCGAAAAACTGTTTTTT. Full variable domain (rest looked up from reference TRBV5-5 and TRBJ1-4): DAGVTQSPTHLIKTRGQQVTLRCSPISGHKSVSWYQQVLGQGPQFIFQYYEKEERGRGNFPDRFSARQFPNYSSELNVNALLLGDSALYLCASSLGYSPKGEKLFFGSGTQLSVL.

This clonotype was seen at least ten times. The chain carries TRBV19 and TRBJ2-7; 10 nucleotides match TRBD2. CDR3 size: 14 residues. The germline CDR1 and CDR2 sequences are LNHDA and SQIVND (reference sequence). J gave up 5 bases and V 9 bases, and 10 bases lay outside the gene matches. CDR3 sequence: CASTASGRTNEQYF. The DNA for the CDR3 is TGTGCCAGCACAGCTAGCGGGAGAACCAACGAGCAGTACTTC.

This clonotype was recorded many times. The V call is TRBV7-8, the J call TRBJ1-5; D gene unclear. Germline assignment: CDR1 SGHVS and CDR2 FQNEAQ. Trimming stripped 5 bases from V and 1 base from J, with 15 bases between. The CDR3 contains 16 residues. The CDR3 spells CASSPVDVGSNQPQHF. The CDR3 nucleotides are TGTGCCAGCAGCCCAGTGGATGTGGGGAGCAATCAGCCCCAGCATTTT. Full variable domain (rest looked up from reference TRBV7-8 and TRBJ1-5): GAGVSQSPRYKVAKRGQDVALRCDPISGHVSLFWYQQALGQGPEFLTYFQNEAQLDKSGLPSDRFFAERPEGSVSTLKIQRTQQEDSAVYLCASSPVDVGSNQPQHFGDGTRLSIL.